This T cell receptor beta chain was sequenced in a study of T cells in localized non-small cell lung cancer. Concerning this clone itself: What it recognizes is unknown.

TCRdb's table, derived via immunoSEQ multiplex PCR, lists solely in-frame clones and lacks some. The data contain under 60,000 clones, roughly 88% of them seen just once; the ten biggest clones take up more than 15%. Germline V gene sequence: CDR1 MGHDK, CDR2 SYGVNS. Trimming left V 4 bases short and J 5 bases short, with 11 bases between. The CDR3 loop spans 13 amino acids. Findings and limits, study-wide: Clonality of T cells reached its maximum in uninvolved adjacent lung, surpassing tumor.

This receptor was taken from a male donor older than 55 with stage III squamous cell lung carcinoma. V and J are TRBV25-1 and TRBJ2-5, with a weak D call TRBD2 (6 bases). The sample consisted of peripheral blood, taken before any cancer treatment. The CDR3 protein is CASSGGTLETQYF. CDR3 nucleotides: TGTGCCAGCAGTGGCGGGACTCTTGAGACCCAGTACTTC.